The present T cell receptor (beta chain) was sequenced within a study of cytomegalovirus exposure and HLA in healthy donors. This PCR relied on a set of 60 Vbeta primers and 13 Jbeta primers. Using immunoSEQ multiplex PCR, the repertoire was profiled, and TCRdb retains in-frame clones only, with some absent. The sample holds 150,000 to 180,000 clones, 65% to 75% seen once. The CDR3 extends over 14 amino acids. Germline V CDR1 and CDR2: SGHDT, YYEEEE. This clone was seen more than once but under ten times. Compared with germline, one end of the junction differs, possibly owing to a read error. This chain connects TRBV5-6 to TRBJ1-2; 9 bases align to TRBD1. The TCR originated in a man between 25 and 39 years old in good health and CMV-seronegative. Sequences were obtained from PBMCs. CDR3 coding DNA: TGTGCCAGCAGCCACCGGGGACAGGGATTTGGCTACCCCTTC. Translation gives CASSHRGQGFGYPF.